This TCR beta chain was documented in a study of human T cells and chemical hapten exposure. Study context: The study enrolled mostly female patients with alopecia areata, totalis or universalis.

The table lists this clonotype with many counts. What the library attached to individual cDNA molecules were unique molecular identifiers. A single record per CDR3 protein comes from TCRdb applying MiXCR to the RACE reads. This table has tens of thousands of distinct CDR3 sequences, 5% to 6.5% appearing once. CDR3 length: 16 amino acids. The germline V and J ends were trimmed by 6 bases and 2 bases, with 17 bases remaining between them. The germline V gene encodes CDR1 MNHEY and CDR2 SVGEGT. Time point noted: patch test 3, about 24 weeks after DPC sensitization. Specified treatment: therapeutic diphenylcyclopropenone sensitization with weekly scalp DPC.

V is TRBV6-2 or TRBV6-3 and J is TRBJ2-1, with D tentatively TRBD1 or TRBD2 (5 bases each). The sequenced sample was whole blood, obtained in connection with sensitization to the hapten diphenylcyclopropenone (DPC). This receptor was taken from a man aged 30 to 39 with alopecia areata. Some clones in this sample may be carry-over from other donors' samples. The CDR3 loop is CASRPSGAATYNEQFF. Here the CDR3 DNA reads TGTGCCAGCAGGCCCTCCGGGGCTGCGACCTACAATGAGCAGTTCTTC.